This T cell receptor beta chain was obtained from a study of beta chain features in type 1 diabetes. Study-wide results and caveats: Although PCR might favor shorter templates, it would do so equally in patients and controls.

Purity exceeding 95% was reached by all sorted populations. This clone turned up a few times. The antigen is not known. Every bit of the isolated RNA underwent reverse transcription, so sequencing read expressed TCRB transcripts. Profiling relied on immunoSEQ multiplex PCR, and the TCRdb table lists in-frame clones only, not all of them. The sample yields a few hundred thousand clones, roughly 12% seen once. Germline loops: CDR1 SGHRS, CDR2 YFSETQ. This CDR3 has 12 residues. With 3 bases removed from V and 7 bases from J, the gap between germline ends came to 11 bases. The source material was naive CD4+ T cells from blood. The TCR comes from a man aged 18 to 29 in good health. The chain couples TRBV5-1 to TRBJ2-7; D is perhaps TRBD1 (5 bases). The CDR3 region is CASSSDSWEQYF. DNA for the CDR3: TGCGCCAGCAGCTCTGACAGTTGGGAGCAGTACTTC.